This T cell receptor beta chain was recovered during a study of blood T cell repertoires in COVID-19. Overall study context: The United States, Italy and Spain supplied acute and convalescent COVID-19 samples.

How the authors handled the data: Using reference gene primer amplification, nucleated cell counts were estimated. Method: immunoSEQ multiplex PCR; TCRdb's copy keeps in-frame clones and lacks some. V, J and clone size are taken as reported in that table, and D and trimming were inferred from the DNA itself. The sample includes roughly 260,000 clones, about nine tenths of them seen just once. V lost 2 bases, J lost 9 bases, and 14 bases stayed unmatched. This CDR3 has 16 amino acids. Germline lookup yields CDR1 LNHDA and CDR2 SQIVND (reference sequence). Grouping used clinical history reported by participants in a survey and questionnaire.

The sample comprised PBMCs or T cells enriched from blood (not recorded which). The chain recombines TRBV19 with TRBJ2-3; TRBD2 matches 7 bases. This TCR was sampled from a human donor in a cohort exposed to, infected with or recovered from COVID-19 (not recorded which). The donor label of this sample is uncertain. The CDR3 DNA is TGTGCCAGTAGTATACCCCCCGGAGCGGGGAGAGGAACGCAGTATTTT. It codes for CASSIPPGAGRGTQYF.